Listed below are T cell receptor beta chains from one sample, sequenced in a study of cytomegalovirus exposure and HLA in healthy donors. The data were produced by immunoSEQ multiplex PCR, yet TCRdb's version contains in-frame clones alone and is incomplete. The table has about 180,000 clones, more than 80% seen once. Sequenced input: PBMCs. All receptors come from a male donor in good health and CMV-seronegative. The CDR3 runs from the conserved cysteine through the conserved F or W. The D gene is left open where the match is weak. Clone size is not always given. Where it is, it says once, few, many or a class for expanded clones.

.,.,TRBV5-4,TRBJ2-2,TGTGCCAGCGGACCGACAGGCAACACCGGGGAGCTGTTTTTT,CASGPTGNTGELFF
.,.,TRBV7-7,TRBJ2-7,TGTGCTAGCAGCTTAGTTAGTAGTTGGTACGAGCAGTACTTC,CASSLVSSWYEQYF
TRBD1,.,TRBV9,TRBJ1-1,TGTGCCAGCAGCGCCAGTTACAGGGGGCGCACTGAAGCTTTCTTT,CASSASYRGRTEAFF
TRBD2,.,TRBV29-1,TRBJ2-2,TGCAGCGTTGAAGTGCCTCGGGGAGGGCACACCGGGGAGCTGTTTTTT,CSVEVPRGGHTGELFF
.,few,TRBV5-4,TRBJ2-7,TGTGCCAGCACCCCGGAGGTCGGGCAGCAGTACTTC,CASTPEVGQQYF
TRBD1,.,TRBV6-5,TRBJ1-2,TGTGCCAGCAGTGGGGACAGGCTGGGCTACACCTTC,CASSGDRLGYTF
.,.,TRBV6-5,TRBJ2-3,TGTGCCAGCAGTTGGGCCCCAAGCACAGATACGCAGTATTTT,CASSWAPSTDTQYF
TRBD1,.,TRBV29-1,TRBJ2-7,TGCAGCGTTGGAGGGCCCCTACGACAGGGATCCTACGAGCAGTACTTC,CSVGGPLRQGSYEQYF
TRBD2,.,TRBV7-6,TRBJ2-2,TGTGCCAGCAGCTTAGCGGGGAGGGTATCGAACACCGGGGAGCTGTTTTTT,CASSLAGRVSNTGELFF
TRBD1,.,TRBV6-5,TRBJ2-7,TGTGCCAGCAGTTACTCATCGAGACAGGGGACCAACGAGCAGTACTTC,CASSYSSRQGTNEQYF
TRBD2,.,TRBV7-6,TRBJ2-3,TGTGCCAGCAGCCGACTAGCGGAAGCCACAGATACGCAGTATTTT,CASSRLAEATDTQYF
TRBD1,.,TRBV12-5,TRBJ1-1,TGTGCTAGTGCGACAGGGGTGGCTTCTGAAGCTTTCTTT,CASATGVASEAFF
TRBD1,.,TRBV18,TRBJ2-7,TGTGCCAGCTCACCGGGACAGGGGGCAAGCTCCTACGAGCAGTACTTC,CASSPGQGASSYEQYF
.,.,TRBV6-5,TRBJ2-5,TGTGCCAGCAGCAGGGAACAAGAGACCCAGTACTTC,CASSREQETQYF
.,once,TRBV5-8,TRBJ2-7,TGTGCCAGCAGCACCGCCTACGAGCAGTACTTC,CASSTAYEQYF
TRBD2,.,TRBV18,TRBJ2-7,TGTGCCAGCTCCACGAGCGGGAGGTACGAGCAGTACTTC,CASSTSGRYEQYF
TRBD2,once,TRBV9,TRBJ2-5,TGTGCCAGCAGCGTAGTCGGGACTAGCGGATCCGGGGAGACCCAGTACTTC,CASSVVGTSGSGETQYF
TRBD2,.,TRBV7-2,TRBJ2-3,TGTGCCAGCAGCTTAGCGGCTAGCGGGAGATCAGATACGCAGTATTTT,CASSLAASGRSDTQYF
TRBD1,.,TRBV6-6,TRBJ1-1,TGTGCCAGCAGTCACGGGACAGCGAACCCTGAAGCTTTCTTT,CASSHGTANPEAFF
TRBD1,.,TRBV5-1,TRBJ2-7,TGCGCCAGCAGCTCCCGACAGGGGCCCTCAGACGAGCAGTACTTC,CASSSRQGPSDEQYF
.,.,TRBV7-6,TRBJ2-7,TGTGCCAGCAGCGATCTGGGTCAGACTACCTACGAGCAGTACTTC,CASSDLGQTTYEQYF
.,.,TRBV2,TRBJ2-4,TGTGCCAGCAGTGACGGAGCCAAAAACATTCAGTACTTC,CASSDGAKNIQYF
TRBD2,.,TRBV9,TRBJ2-2,TGTGCCAGCAGCGTAGGACTAGCGGGGGGTAGGGGCACCGGGGAGCTGTTTTTT,CASSVGLAGGRGTGELFF
TRBD1,.,TRBV7-9,TRBJ2-2,TGTGCCAGCAGCGCAAATCGACAGGGCTGGGGTAACACCGGGGAGCTGTTTTTT,CASSANRQGWGNTGELFF
.,once,TRBV13,TRBJ2-7,TGTGCCAGCAGCTTAGTGGGGGCAGGAGGATTTAGCACAATGGGCGAGCAGTACTTC,CASSLVGAGGFSTMGEQYF
TRBD1,.,TRBV5-1,TRBJ2-7,TGCGCCAGCAGCGACCGGACAGGGGGATCTGCATCTTACGAGCAGTACTTC,CASSDRTGGSASYEQYF
TRBD1,.,TRBV7-9,TRBJ2-7,TGTGCCAGCAGCTCGGGACAGGGAATTTACGAGCAGTACTTC,CASSSGQGIYEQYF
TRBD1,.,TRBV19,TRBJ1-5,TGTGCCAGTAGGGGGACAGGGACGGCGTATAGCAATCAGCCCCAGCATTTT,CASRGTGTAYSNQPQHF
TRBD2,once,TRBV7-3,TRBJ2-3,TGTGCCAGCAGCCAGCGGGATGGCACAGATACGCAGTATTTT,CASSQRDGTDTQYF
TRBD1,.,TRBV4-2,TRBJ1-4,TGTGCCAGCAGCCAAGTTGGAGGGGGCCCAACTAATGAAAAACTGTTTTTT,CASSQVGGGPTNEKLFF
.,.,TRBV2,TRBJ1-2,TGTGCCAGCAGTAATATTGGGACATACACCTTC,CASSNIGTYTF
TRBD2,.,TRBV10-3,TRBJ2-3,TGTGCCATCAGTTCTAGCGGGAGGACAGATACGCAGTATTTT,CAISSSGRTDTQYF
TRBD2,.,TRBV18,TRBJ2-2,TGTGCCAGCTCACCACTAGCGGGAGCGAACACCGGGGAGCTGTTTTTT,CASSPLAGANTGELFF